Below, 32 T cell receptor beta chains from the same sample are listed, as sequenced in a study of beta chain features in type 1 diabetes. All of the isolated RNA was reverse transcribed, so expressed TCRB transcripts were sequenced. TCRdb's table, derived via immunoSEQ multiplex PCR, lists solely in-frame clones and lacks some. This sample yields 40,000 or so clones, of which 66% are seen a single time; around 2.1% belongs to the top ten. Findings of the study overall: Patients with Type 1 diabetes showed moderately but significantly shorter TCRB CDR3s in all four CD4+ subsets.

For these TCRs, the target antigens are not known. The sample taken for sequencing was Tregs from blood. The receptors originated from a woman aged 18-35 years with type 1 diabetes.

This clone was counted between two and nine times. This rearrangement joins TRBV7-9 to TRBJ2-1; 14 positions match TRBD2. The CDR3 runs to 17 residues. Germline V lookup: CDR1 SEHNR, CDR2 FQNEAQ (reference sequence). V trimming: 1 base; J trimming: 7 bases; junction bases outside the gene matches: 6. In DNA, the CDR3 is TGTGCCAGCAGCTTAGTAGGCCGACTAGCGGGAGGGAATGAGCAGTTCTTC. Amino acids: CASSLVGRLAGGNEQFF. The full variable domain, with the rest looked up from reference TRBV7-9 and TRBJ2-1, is DTGVSQNPRHKITKRGQNVTFRCDPISEHNRLYWYRQTLGQGPEFLTYFQNEAQLEKSRLLSDRFSAERPKGSFSTLEIQRTEQGDSAMYLCASSLVGRLAGGNEQFFGPGTRLTVL.

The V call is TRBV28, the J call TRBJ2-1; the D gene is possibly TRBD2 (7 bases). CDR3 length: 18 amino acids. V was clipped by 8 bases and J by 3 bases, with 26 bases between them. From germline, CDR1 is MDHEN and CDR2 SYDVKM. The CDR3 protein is CASLIHKGGESDYNEQFF. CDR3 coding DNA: TGTGCCAGCCTTATACATAAGGGGGGGGAGAGCGACTACAATGAGCAGTTCTTC.

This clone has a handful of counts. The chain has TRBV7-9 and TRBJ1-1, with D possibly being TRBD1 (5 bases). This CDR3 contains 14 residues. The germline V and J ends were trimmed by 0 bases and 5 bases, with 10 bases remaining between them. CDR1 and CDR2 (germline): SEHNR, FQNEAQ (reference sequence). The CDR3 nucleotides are TGTGCCAGCAGCTTAGCGTCAGGGTTGACTGAAGCTTTCTTT. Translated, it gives CASSLASGLTEAFF.

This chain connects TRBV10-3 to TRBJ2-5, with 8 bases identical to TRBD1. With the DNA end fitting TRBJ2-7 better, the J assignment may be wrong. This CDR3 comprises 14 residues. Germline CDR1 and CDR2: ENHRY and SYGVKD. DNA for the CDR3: TGTGCCATCTTGCCAGGACAGGGTTCCTACGAGCAGTACTTC. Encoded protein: CAILPGQGSYEQYF.

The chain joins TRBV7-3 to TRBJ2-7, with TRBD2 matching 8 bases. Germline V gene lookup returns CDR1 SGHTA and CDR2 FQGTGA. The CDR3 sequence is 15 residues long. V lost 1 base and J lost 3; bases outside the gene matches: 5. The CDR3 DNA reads TGTGCCAGCAGCTTAAGGGCGGGGGGCGTCTACGAGCAGTACTTC. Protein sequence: CASSLRAGGVYEQYF.

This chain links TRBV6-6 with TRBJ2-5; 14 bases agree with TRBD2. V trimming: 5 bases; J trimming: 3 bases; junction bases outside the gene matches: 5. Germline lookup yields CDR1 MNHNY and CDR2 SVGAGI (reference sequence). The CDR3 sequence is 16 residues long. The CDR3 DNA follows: TGTGCCAGCAGTGGGACTAGCGGGGGCAGTAAAGAGACCCAGTACTTC. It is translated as CASSGTSGGSKETQYF.

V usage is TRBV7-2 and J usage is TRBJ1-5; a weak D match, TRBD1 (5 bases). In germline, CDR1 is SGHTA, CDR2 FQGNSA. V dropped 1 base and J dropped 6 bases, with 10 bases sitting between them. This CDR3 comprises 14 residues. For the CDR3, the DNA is TGTGCCAGCAGCTTAGGAGCAGGGTTTCAGCCCCAGCATTTT. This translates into CASSLGAGFQPQHF.

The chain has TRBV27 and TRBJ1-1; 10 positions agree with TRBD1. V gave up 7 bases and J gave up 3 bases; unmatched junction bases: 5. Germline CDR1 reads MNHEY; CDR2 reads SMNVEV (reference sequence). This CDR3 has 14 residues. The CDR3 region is CASTPDRGYTEAFF. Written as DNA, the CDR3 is TGTGCCAGCACCCCGGACAGGGGGTACACTGAAGCTTTCTTT.

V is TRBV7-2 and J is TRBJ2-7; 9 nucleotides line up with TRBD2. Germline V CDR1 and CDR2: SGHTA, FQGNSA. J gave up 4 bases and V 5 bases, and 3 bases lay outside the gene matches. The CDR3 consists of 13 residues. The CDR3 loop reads CASSGTSQYEQYF. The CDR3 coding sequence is TGTGCCAGCAGCGGGACTAGCCAGTACGAGCAGTACTTC.

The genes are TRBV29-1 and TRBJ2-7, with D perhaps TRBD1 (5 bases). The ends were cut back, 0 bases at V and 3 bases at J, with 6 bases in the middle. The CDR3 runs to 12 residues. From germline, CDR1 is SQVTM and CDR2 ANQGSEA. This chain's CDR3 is CSVEEGHYEQYF. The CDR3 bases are TGCAGCGTTGAAGAGGGGCACTACGAGCAGTACTTC.

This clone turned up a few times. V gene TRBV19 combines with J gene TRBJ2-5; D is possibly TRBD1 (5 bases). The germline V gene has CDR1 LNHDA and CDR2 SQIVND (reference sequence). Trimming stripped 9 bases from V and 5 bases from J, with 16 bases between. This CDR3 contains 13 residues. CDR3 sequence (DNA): TGTGCCAGCCGTCCGGCCTCAGGGGAGACCCAGTACTTC. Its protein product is CASRPASGETQYF. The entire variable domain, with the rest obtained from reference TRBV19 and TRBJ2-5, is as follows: DGGITQSPKYLFRKEGQNVTLSCEQNLNHDAMYWYRQDPGQGLRLIYYSQIVNDFQKGDIAEGYSVSREKKESFPLTVTSAQKNPTAFYLCASRPASGETQYFGPGTRLLVL.

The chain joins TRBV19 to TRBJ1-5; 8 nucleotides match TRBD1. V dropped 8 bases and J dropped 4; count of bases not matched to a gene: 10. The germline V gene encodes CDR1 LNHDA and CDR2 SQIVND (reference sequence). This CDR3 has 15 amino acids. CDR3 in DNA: TGTGCCAGTTCACAGGGGGGATCGTGGAATCAGCCCCAGCATTTT. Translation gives CASSQGGSWNQPQHF.

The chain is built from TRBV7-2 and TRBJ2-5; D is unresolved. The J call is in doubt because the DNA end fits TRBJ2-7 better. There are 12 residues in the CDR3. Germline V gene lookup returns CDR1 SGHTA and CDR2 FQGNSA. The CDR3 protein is CASSPTSYEQYF. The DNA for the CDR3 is TGTGCCAGCAGCCCGACATCCTACGAGCAGTACTTC.

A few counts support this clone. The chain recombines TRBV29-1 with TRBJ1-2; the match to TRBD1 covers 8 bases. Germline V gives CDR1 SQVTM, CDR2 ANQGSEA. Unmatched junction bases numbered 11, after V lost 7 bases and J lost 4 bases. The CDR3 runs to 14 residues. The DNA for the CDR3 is TGCAGCGCCCCCGGAGACAGGGGTGGCTATGGCTACACCTTC. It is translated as CSAPGDRGGYGYTF. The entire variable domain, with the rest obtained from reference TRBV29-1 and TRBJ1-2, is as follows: SAVISQKPSRDICQRGTSLTIQCQVDSQVTMMFWYRQQPGQSLTLIATANQGSEATYESGFVIDKFPISRPNLTFSTLTVSNMSPEDSSIYLCSAPGDRGGYGYTFGSGTRLTVV.

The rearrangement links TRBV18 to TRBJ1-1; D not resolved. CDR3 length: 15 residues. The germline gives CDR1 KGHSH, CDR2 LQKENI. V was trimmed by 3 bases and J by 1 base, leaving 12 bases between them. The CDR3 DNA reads TGTGCCAGCTCACCCCCCGCGACACCGAACACTGAAGCTTTCTTT. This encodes CASSPPATPNTEAFF.

The DNA for the CDR3 is TGTGCCAGCAGTTTATGGGGCAGGGTTAGGCAGCCCCAGCATTTT. It translates to CASSLWGRVRQPQHF. The chain couples TRBV28 to TRBJ1-5; TRBD1 might be the D (5 bases). V lost 0 bases to trimming and J lost 7 bases, with 13 bases between them. Germline lookup yields CDR1 MDHEN and CDR2 SYDVKM. The length of the CDR3 is 15 residues.

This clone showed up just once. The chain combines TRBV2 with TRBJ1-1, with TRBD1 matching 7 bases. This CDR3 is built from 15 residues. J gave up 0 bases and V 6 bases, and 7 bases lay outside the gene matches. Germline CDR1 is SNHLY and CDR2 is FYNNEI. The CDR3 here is CASRGQEIMNTEAFF. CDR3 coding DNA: TGTGCCAGCAGAGGACAGGAGATAATGAACACTGAAGCTTTCTTT.

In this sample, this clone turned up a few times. The CDR3 nucleotides read TGTGCCAGCAGCGTAGCTCCACAAACGGGAGAGCAGTACTTC. Its translation is CASSVAPQTGEQYF. The chain recombines TRBV9 with TRBJ2-5; TRBD2 is a possible D gene (6 bases). Germline CDR1 and CDR2: SGDLS and YYNGEE. V was cut by 0 bases and J by 11 bases, with 17 bases left in between. The CDR3 extends over 14 amino acids.

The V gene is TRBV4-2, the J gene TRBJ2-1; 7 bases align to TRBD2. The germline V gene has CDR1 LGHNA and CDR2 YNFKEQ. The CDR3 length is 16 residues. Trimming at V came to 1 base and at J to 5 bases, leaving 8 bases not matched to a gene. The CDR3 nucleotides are TGTGCCAGCAGCCAAGTTCATGGCGGGAGCCACAATGAGCAGTTCTTC. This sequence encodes CASSQVHGGSHNEQFF.

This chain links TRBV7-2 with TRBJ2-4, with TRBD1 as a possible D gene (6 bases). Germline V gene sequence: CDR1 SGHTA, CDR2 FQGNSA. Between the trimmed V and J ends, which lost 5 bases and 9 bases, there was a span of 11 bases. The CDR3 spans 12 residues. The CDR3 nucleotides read TGTGCCAGCAGCGTTAGCAGGGGCATTCAGTACTTC. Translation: CASSVSRGIQYF.

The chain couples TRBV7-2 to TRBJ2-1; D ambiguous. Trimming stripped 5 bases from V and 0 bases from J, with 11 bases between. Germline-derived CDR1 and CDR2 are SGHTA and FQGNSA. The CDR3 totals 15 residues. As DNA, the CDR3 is TGTGCCAGCAGCCCAGCGTCTATCTCCTACAATGAGCAGTTCTTC. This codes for CASSPASISYNEQFF.

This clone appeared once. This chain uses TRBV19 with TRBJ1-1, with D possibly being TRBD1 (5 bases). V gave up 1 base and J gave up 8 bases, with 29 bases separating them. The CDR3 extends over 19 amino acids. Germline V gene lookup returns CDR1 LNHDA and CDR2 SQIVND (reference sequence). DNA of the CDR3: TGTGCCAGTAGTATAGTGTGGGGTGGGGGGGATGTCGTGGACCAAGAAGCTTTCTTT. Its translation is CASSIVWGGGDVVDQEAFF.

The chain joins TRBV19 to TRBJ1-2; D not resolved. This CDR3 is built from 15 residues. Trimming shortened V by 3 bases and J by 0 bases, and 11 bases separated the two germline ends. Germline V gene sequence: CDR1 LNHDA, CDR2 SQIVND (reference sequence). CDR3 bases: TGTGCCAGTAGTATGGGAGGATTCACTAACTATGGCTACACCTTC. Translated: CASSMGGFTNYGYTF.

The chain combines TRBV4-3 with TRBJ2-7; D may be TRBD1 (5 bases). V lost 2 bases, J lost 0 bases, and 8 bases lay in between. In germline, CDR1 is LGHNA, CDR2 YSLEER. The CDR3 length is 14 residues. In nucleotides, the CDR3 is TGCGCCAGCAGCCAAAATAGGGGCTCCTACGAGCAGTACTTC. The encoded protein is CASSQNRGSYEQYF.

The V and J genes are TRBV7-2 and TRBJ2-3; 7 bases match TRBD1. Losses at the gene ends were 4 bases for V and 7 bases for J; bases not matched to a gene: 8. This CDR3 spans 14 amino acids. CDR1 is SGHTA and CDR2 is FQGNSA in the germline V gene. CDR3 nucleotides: TGTGCCAGCAGCTCAGTTACAGGGGAATATACGCAGTATTTT. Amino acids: CASSSVTGEYTQYF.

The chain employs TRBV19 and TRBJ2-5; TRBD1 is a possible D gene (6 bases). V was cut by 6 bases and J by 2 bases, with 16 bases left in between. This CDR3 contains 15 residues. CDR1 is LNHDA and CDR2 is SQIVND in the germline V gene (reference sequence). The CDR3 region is CASRRGQLGQETQYF. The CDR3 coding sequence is TGTGCCAGTAGACGCGGACAGTTGGGGCAAGAGACCCAGTACTTC. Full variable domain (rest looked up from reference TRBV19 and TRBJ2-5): DGGITQSPKYLFRKEGQNVTLSCEQNLNHDAMYWYRQDPGQGLRLIYYSQIVNDFQKGDIAEGYSVSREKKESFPLTVTSAQKNPTAFYLCASRRGQLGQETQYFGPGTRLLVL.

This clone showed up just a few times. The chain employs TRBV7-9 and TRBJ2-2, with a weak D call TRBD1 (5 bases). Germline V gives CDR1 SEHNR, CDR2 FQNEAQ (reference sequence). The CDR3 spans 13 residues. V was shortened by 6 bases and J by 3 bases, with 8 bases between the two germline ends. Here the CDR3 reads CASRQDDTGELFF. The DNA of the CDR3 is TGTGCCAGCAGACAGGACGACACCGGGGAGCTGTTTTTT.

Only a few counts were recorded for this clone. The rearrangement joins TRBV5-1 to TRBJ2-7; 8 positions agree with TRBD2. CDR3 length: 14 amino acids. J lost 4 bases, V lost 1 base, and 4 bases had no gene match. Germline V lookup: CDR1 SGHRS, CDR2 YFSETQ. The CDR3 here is CASSLREGQYEQYF. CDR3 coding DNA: TGCGCCAGCAGCTTGCGGGAGGGCCAATACGAGCAGTACTTC.

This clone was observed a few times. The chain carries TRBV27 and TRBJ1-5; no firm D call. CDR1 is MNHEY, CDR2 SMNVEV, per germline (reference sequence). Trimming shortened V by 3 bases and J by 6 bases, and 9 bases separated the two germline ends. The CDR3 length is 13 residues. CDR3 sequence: CASSFFASQPQHF. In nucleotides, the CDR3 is TGTGCCAGCAGTTTTTTTGCGTCTCAGCCCCAGCATTTT.

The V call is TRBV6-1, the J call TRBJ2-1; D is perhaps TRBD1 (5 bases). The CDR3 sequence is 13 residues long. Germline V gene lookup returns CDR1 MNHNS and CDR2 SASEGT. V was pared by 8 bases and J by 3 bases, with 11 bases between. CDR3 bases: TGTGCCAGCCGACAGTTCGTCTACAATGAGCAGTTCTTC. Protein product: CASRQFVYNEQFF.

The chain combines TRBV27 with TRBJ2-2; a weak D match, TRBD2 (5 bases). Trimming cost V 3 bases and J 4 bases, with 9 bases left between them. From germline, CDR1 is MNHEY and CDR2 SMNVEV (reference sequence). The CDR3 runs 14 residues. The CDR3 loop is CASSFRESTGELFF. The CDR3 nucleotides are TGTGCCAGCAGTTTTAGGGAGAGCACCGGGGAGCTGTTTTTT.

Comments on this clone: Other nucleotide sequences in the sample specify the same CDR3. CDR3 DNA sequence: TGCGCCAGCAGCTTGGCCCCAGGGGTGGGCACTGAAGCTTTCTTT. This gives the protein CASSLAPGVGTEAFF. V is TRBV5-1 and J is TRBJ1-1; maybe TRBD1 (6 bases). This CDR3 has 15 amino acids. Trimming took 0 bases from V and 4 from J, leaving 13 bases between them. CDR1 and CDR2 from the germline V gene are SGHRS and YFSETQ.